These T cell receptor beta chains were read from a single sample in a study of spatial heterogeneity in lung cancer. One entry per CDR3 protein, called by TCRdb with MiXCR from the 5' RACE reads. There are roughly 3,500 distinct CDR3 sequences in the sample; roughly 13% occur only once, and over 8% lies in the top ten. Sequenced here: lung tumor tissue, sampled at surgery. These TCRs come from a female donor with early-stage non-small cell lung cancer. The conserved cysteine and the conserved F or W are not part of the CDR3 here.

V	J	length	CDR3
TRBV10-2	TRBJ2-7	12	ASSESWGNHEQY
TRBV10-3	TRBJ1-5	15	AISEGPDSYSNQPQH
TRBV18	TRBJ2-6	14	ASSLGLAAGANVLT
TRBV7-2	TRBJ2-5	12	ASSGTGGLETQY
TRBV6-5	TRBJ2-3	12	ASSPPTSGDAQY
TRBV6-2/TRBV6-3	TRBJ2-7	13	ASSSTWTEFYEQY
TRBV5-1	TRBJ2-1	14	ASSPPGLAGYNEQF
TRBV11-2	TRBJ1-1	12	ASSFDGAFAEAF
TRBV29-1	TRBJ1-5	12	SVCGRDSNQPQH
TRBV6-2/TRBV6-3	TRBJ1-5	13	ASSTLPQGNQPQH
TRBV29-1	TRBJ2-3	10	SVLGTGDTQY
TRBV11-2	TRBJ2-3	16	ASSLSNPGQGRTDTQY
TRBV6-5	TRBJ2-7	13	ASSYGGGAGGEQY
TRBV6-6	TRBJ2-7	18	ASARLRTGTINEGPYEQY
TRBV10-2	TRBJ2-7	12	ASTPSAGMGEQY
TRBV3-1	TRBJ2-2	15	ASSQDRSSGNTGELF
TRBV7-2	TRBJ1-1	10	ASSLMNTEAF